The text below deals with one T cell receptor (beta chain). Its antigen is unknown. Method: immunoSEQ multiplex PCR; TCRdb's copy keeps in-frame clones and lacks some. The sample consists of some 9,900 clones, roughly four fifths of them appearing once. This CDR3 region has 17 residues. Germline CDR1 reads SEHNR; CDR2 reads FQNEAQ (reference sequence). V was shortened by 2 bases and J by 7 bases, with 22 bases between the two germline ends. This sample is drawn from a study of follicular helper T cells after annual influenza vaccination. The time point is: 2014-2015 season, 7 days after vaccination. Study outcomes and limitations: Successive annual vaccinations recalled a recurrent oligoclonal ICOS+CD38+ cTfh response with influenza-specific clonotypes. Productive TCRB sequences came from only roughly 10-23% of cells.

The chain uses TRBV7-9 and TRBJ2-3, with D possibly being TRBD2 (8 bases). The origin of this receptor is an adult who received the influenza vaccine. The source was CXCR5- memory CD4+ T cells sorted from blood, collected 7 days after influenza vaccination. This chain's CDR3 is CASSLTPGGGRPHTQYF. The DNA of the CDR3 is TGTGCCAGCAGCTTAACCCCGGGAGGGGGCAGGCCGCATACGCAGTATTTT.